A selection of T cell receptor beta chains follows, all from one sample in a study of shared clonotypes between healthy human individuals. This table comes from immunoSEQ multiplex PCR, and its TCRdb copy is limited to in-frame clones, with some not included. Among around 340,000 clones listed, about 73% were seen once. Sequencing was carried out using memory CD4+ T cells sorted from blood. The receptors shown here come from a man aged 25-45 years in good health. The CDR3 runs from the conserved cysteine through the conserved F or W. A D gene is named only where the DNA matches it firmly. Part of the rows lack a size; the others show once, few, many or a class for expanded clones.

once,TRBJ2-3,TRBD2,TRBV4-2,TGTGCCAGCAGCCCCAAGGCTAGCGGGAGCACAGATACGCAGTATTTT,CASSPKASGSTDTQYF
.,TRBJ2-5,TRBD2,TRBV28,TGTGCCAGCAGCCTACCCGGGGGAGGGCCGCAAGAGACCCAGTACTTC,CASSLPGGGPQETQYF
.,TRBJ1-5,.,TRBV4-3,TGCGCCAGCAGCCAAGACCGGCATAATAGCAATCAGCCCCAGCATTTT,CASSQDRHNSNQPQHF
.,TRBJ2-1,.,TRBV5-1,TGCGCCAGCAGCTCCCATGGGGTCGAGGACAATGAGCAGTTCTTC,CASSSHGVEDNEQFF
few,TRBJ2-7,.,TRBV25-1,TGTGCCAGCAGTGTGGACACCAGAGGCTCCGAGCAGTACTTC,CASSVDTRGSEQYF
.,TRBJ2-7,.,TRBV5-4,TGTGCCAGCAGCTTGGACGAAAACGAGCAGTACTTC,CASSLDENEQYF
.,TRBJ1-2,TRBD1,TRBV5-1,TGCGCCAGCAGCTTAGGGACAGGGAATGGCTACACCTTC,CASSLGTGNGYTF
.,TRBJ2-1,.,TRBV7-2,TGTGCCAGCAGCTTAGCGAGGGGATCCTACAATGAGCAGTTCTTC,CASSLARGSYNEQFF
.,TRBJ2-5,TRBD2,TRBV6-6,TGTGCCAGCAGCCGTTTCGGCGGGAGCGCTCAAGAGACCCAGTACTTC,CASSRFGGSAQETQYF
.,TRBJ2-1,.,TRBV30,TGTGCCTGGAGCCTGACGGGACTGCCCTCAGGCTCCTACAATGAGCAGTTCTTC,CAWSLTGLPSGSYNEQFF
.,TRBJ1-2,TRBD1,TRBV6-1,TGTGCCACCCAGACAGGGGGCTCTGGCTACACCTTC,CATQTGGSGYTF
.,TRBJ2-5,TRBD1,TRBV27,TGTGCCAGCAGTAACGACAGGGGTCAAGAGACCCAGTACTTC,CASSNDRGQETQYF
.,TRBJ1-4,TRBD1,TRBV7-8,TGTGCCAGCAGCTTAGACAGGGGTGCAACTAATGAAAAACTGTTTTTT,CASSLDRGATNEKLFF
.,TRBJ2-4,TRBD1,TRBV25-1,TGTGCCAGCAGGGGACAGGGAGGAAACATTCAGTACTTC,CASRGQGGNIQYF
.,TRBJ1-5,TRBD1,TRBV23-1,TGCGCCAGCAGTCAATCAGGGACAGGGAATCAGCCCCAGCATTTT,CASSQSGTGNQPQHF
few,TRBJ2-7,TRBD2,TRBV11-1,TGTGCCAGCAGCCTCCGGCGGGAGAGTTACGAGCAGTACTTC,CASSLRRESYEQYF
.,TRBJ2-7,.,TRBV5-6,TGTGCCAGCAGCTTGGGAGGTACACAGGGTTTTCGTCGGGAGCAGTACTTC,CASSLGGTQGFRREQYF
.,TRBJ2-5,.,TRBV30,TGTGCCTGGAGTGTACAAGGGCTAGAGACCCAGTACTTC,CAWSVQGLETQYF
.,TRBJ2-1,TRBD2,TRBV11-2,TGTGCCAGCAGCTTCAGAGCGGGAGTTTCGGCTGAGCAGTTCTTC,CASSFRAGVSAEQFF
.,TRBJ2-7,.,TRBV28,TGTGCCAGCAGCCTGGGTGGGTTCGTGCAGTACTTC,CASSLGGFVQYF
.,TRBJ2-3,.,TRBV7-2,TGTGCCAGCAGCTCGTCCACAGATACGCAGTATTTT,CASSSSTDTQYF
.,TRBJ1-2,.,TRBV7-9,TGTGCCAGCAGCTTAGGGCAGGGGCTAACTGATGGCTACACCTTC,CASSLGQGLTDGYTF
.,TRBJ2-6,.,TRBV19,TGTGCCAGTACCCCTATCTGGCAGGGGATCTCTGGGGCCAACGTCCTGACTTTC,CASTPIWQGISGANVLTF